This T cell receptor beta chain was captured in a study of T cell responses to AZD1222 COVID-19 vaccine. Generated by immunoSEQ multiplex PCR, the TCRdb table keeps only in-frame clones and is missing some. The sample has around 120,000 clones; about 91% are singletons. The TCR comes from an adult in good health. Sequences were derived from peripheral blood, sampled on day 0 of AZD1222 vaccination.

The CDR3 DNA reads TGCGCCAGCAGCTTGGGACAGGGCTGGGAAAAACTGTTTTTT. It yields the protein CASSLGQGWEKLFF. V usage is TRBV5-1 and J usage is TRBJ1-4; 7 nucleotides match TRBD1. Trimming took 0 bases from V and 8 from J; bases not matched to a gene: 4. Germline-derived CDR1 and CDR2 are SGHRS and YFSETQ. This CDR3 has 14 amino acids.